This record concerns one T cell receptor beta chain sequence. Germline V gene lookup returns CDR1 SGDLS and CDR2 YYNGEE. The CDR3 is 16 amino acids. The source of the sample is a study of blood T cells in healthy people across ages. About the research overall: Template switching picked up about one barcoded beta molecule for each two T cells.

A second PCR of about 6 to 11 cycles used a sample-barcoded 5' primer and a J-beta primer mix. MiXCR, applied by TCRdb to the 5' RACE reads, yields one record per CDR3 protein. In the table there are approximately 1,000,000 distinct CDR3 sequences, around two fifths of which are singletons. The rearrangement uses TRBV9 and TRBJ2-7; either TRBD1 or TRBD2 may fit D (7 bases each). TRBJ2-5 matches the DNA end more closely, so the J call is doubtful. The clonotype comes from a man aged 18 to 35 in good health. The material sequenced was blood. The CDR3 spells CASSAGQAGVKETQYF. The CDR3 DNA sequence: TGTGCCAGCAGCGCCGGACAGGCGGGGGTAAAAGAGACCCAGTACTTC.